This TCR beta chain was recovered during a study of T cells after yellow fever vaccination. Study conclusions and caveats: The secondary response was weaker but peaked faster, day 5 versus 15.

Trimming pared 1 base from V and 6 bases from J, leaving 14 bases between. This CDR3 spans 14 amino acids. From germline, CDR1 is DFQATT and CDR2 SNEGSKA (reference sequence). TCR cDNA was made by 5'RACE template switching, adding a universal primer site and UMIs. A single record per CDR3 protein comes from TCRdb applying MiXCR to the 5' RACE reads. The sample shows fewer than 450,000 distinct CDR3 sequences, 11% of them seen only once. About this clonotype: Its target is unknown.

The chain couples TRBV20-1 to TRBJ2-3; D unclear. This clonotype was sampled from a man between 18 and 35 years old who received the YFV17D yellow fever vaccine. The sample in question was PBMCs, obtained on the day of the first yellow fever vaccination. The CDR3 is CSARVPTLHDTQYF. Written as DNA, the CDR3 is TGCAGTGCTAGAGTACCGACCTTGCATGATACGCAGTATTTT.